These T cell receptor beta chains were read from a single sample in a study of blood T cell repertoires in COVID-19. The repertoire was sequenced with immunoSEQ multiplex PCR; TCRdb's copy has only in-frame clones and lacks some. The sample carries around 200,000 clones, over 80% recorded once. What was sequenced was PBMCs or T cells enriched from blood (not recorded which). Source of these receptors: a man under 40 who had recovered from COVID-19. The CDR3 runs from the conserved cysteine through the conserved F or W. Fields, in order: clone size, J gene, CDR3 length, D gene, V gene, CDR3 DNA, CDR3 protein. D genes are given only for firm matches. Clone size is stated in some rows and not others, as once, few, many or a class when expanded.

size: NA
J: TRBJ1-2
length: 13
D: NA
V: TRBV27
DNA: TGTGCCAGCAGTTTCGGGGGTTCCTATGGCTACACCTTC
CDR3: CASSFGGSYGYTF

size: NA
J: TRBJ2-3
length: 17
D: TRBD1
V: TRBV5-1
DNA: TGCGCCAGCAGCCCCAGAAGCAGGGGGCTGTTGTCAGATACGCAGTATTTT
CDR3: CASSPRSRGLLSDTQYF

size: NA
J: TRBJ2-7
length: 15
D: TRBD2
V: TRBV4-3
DNA: TGCGCCAGCAGCCAAACACTAGCGGGGCCTTACGAGCAGTACTTC
CDR3: CASSQTLAGPYEQYF

size: once
J: TRBJ2-7
length: 12
D: NA
V: TRBV19
DNA: TGTGCCAGTAGTTCGTTGTCGTACGAGCAGTACTTC
CDR3: CASSSLSYEQYF

size: NA
J: TRBJ1-5
length: 15
D: NA
V: TRBV7-2
DNA: TGTGCCAGCAGCTTTTCCCAAATCCCCAATCAGCCCCAGCATTTT
CDR3: CASSFSQIPNQPQHF

size: NA
J: TRBJ2-4
length: 18
D: TRBD2
V: TRBV3-1/TRBV3-2
DNA: TGTGCCAGCAGCCAAGTTTCTAGCGGGAGGGCGGGGGAGAACATTCAGTACTTC
CDR3: CASSQVSSGRAGENIQYF

size: NA
J: TRBJ1-2
length: 14
D: NA
V: TRBV18
DNA: TGTGCCAGCTCACCACCGGTATCAGGAGGAGGCTACACCTTC
CDR3: CASSPPVSGGGYTF

size: NA
J: TRBJ2-2
length: 16
D: NA
V: TRBV12-2
DNA: TGTGCAAGTCGCTTAGAAGGGGAGGGTAACACCGGGGAGCTGTTTTTT
CDR3: CASRLEGEGNTGELFF

size: NA
J: TRBJ2-1
length: 13
D: TRBD1
V: TRBV12-3/TRBV12-4
DNA: TGTGCCAGCAGACCTGACAGGGCCGGTGAGCAGTTCTTC
CDR3: CASRPDRAGEQFF

size: NA
J: TRBJ2-1
length: 14
D: TRBD1
V: TRBV5-1
DNA: TGCGCCACCCGACCCGGGACAGGAAACAATGAGCAGTTCTTC
CDR3: CATRPGTGNNEQFF

size: NA
J: TRBJ1-2
length: 15
D: TRBD1
V: TRBV24-1
DNA: TGTGCCACCAGTGCGGGACAGGGACTTAACTATGGCTACACCTTC
CDR3: CATSAGQGLNYGYTF

size: NA
J: TRBJ1-4
length: 12
D: NA
V: TRBV2
DNA: TGTGCCTCGACAGCTTCTAATGAAAAACTGTTTTTT
CDR3: CASTASNEKLFF

size: NA
J: TRBJ1-5
length: 14
D: NA
V: TRBV2
DNA: TGTGCCAGCAGTCCTCAGGGGAGCAATCAGCCCCAGCATTTT
CDR3: CASSPQGSNQPQHF

size: NA
J: TRBJ1-6
length: 15
D: TRBD1
V: TRBV27
DNA: TGTGCCAGCAGTCATACCGGGACAGTAAATTCACCCCTCCACTTT
CDR3: CASSHTGTVNSPLHF

size: NA
J: TRBJ2-7
length: 14
D: NA
V: TRBV5-6
DNA: TGTGCCAGCAGCTTGGTAGCCTCTGCCTACGAGCAGTACTTC
CDR3: CASSLVASAYEQYF

size: NA
J: TRBJ2-7
length: 18
D: TRBD1
V: TRBV4-1
DNA: TGCGCCAGCAGCCAAGATGCCGCTGGGCAGGGGGCTTTTCTGGGGCAGTACTTC
CDR3: CASSQDAAGQGAFLGQYF

size: NA
J: TRBJ2-3
length: 17
D: TRBD1
V: TRBV19
DNA: TGTGCCAGTAGTATCCACCAACCGAACCCGGGACAGGATACGCAGTATTTT
CDR3: CASSIHQPNPGQDTQYF

size: NA
J: TRBJ1-5
length: 13
D: NA
V: TRBV4-1
DNA: TGCGCCAGCAGCGGGGCCATTCAACAGCCCCAGCATTTT
CDR3: CASSGAIQQPQHF

size: NA
J: TRBJ2-1
length: 16
D: TRBD1
V: TRBV7-9
DNA: TGTGCCAGCAGCCAGGGACAGGGGGTCTCGTACAATGAGCAGTTCTTC
CDR3: CASSQGQGVSYNEQFF

size: NA
J: TRBJ2-7
length: 16
D: TRBD2
V: TRBV18
DNA: TGTGCCAGCTCACCACCTGAGGGCGGGGGCTCCTACGAGCAGTACTTC
CDR3: CASSPPEGGGSYEQYF

size: NA
J: TRBJ2-2
length: 17
D: NA
V: TRBV11-3
DNA: TGTGCCAGCAGCTTAGGACCAGCATTTGCGGGGACCGGGGAGCTGTTTTTT
CDR3: CASSLGPAFAGTGELFF

size: NA
J: TRBJ1-1
length: 16
D: TRBD1
V: TRBV11-1
DNA: TGTGCCAGCAGACGTTATTCGGGACAGGGATCCACTGAAGCTTTCTTT
CDR3: CASRRYSGQGSTEAFF

size: NA
J: TRBJ2-7
length: 17
D: TRBD2
V: TRBV15
DNA: TGTGCCACCAGCAGGAAACGGGGCGGGGGGTATACCTACGAGCAGTACTTC
CDR3: CATSRKRGGGYTYEQYF

size: NA
J: TRBJ1-2
length: 15
D: NA
V: TRBV6-5
DNA: TGTGCCAGCAGTTACTCGCGAGGGAAAGAGTATGGCTACACCTTC
CDR3: CASSYSRGKEYGYTF

size: NA
J: TRBJ1-5
length: 15
D: TRBD1
V: TRBV6-5
DNA: TGTGCCATCCGGGACAGGGGTTATAGCAATCAGCCCCAGCATTTT
CDR3: CAIRDRGYSNQPQHF

size: once
J: TRBJ2-1
length: 16
D: NA
V: TRBV7-2
DNA: TGTGCCAGCAGCTTAGTGATGGGTTTAGCGAACAATGAGCAGTTCTTC
CDR3: CASSLVMGLANNEQFF

size: NA
J: TRBJ2-3
length: 17
D: TRBD2
V: TRBV7-2
DNA: TGTGCCAGCAGCTTAGCGGCGACTAGCGGAGTCACAGATACGCAGTATTTT
CDR3: CASSLAATSGVTDTQYF

size: few
J: TRBJ2-3
length: 16
D: TRBD2
V: TRBV4-3
DNA: TGCGCCAGCAGCCACCTACTAGCGGGGGCCACAGATACGCAGTATTTT
CDR3: CASSHLLAGATDTQYF

size: NA
J: TRBJ1-4
length: 13
D: NA
V: TRBV7-9
DNA: TGTGCCAGCGACACGTTTCGCGATGAAAAACTGTTTTTT
CDR3: CASDTFRDEKLFF

size: few
J: TRBJ2-6
length: 16
D: NA
V: TRBV4-3
DNA: TGCGCCAGCAGCCAAGTTCGGGGGACCGGGGCCAACGTCCTGACTTTC
CDR3: CASSQVRGTGANVLTF

size: once
J: TRBJ2-1
length: 13
D: NA
V: TRBV29-1
DNA: TGCAGCGGACTGGAGAGGAGGTACAATGAGCAGTTCTTC
CDR3: CSGLERRYNEQFF

size: once
J: TRBJ2-6
length: 16
D: TRBD1
V: TRBV5-4
DNA: TGTGCCAGCAGCACGGACAGGCCCTCTGGGGCCAACGTCCTGACTTTC
CDR3: CASSTDRPSGANVLTF

size: NA
J: TRBJ1-2
length: 16
D: NA
V: TRBV5-1
DNA: TGCGCCAGCAGCTTGGAAGGGCAGGGGTTTGTTGGTGGCTACACCTTC
CDR3: CASSLEGQGFVGGYTF

size: NA
J: TRBJ2-5
length: 18
D: TRBD2
V: TRBV11-3
DNA: TGTGCCAGCAGCTTGCATGGACTAGCGGGAGGTCAAGGGGAGACCCAGTACTTC
CDR3: CASSLHGLAGGQGETQYF

size: few
J: TRBJ2-7
length: 14
D: TRBD1
V: TRBV27
DNA: TGTGCCAGCAGTCCAGACAGGGGTACCTACGAGCAGTACTTC
CDR3: CASSPDRGTYEQYF

size: NA
J: TRBJ1-2
length: 12
D: TRBD1
V: TRBV19
DNA: TGTGCCAGTAGCGAGACAGGGGGTCGCTACACCTTC
CDR3: CASSETGGRYTF

size: NA
J: TRBJ2-2
length: 16
D: TRBD2
V: TRBV18
DNA: TGTGCCAGCTCACCACTCCTAGCGGGGGACACCGGGGAGCTGTTTTTT
CDR3: CASSPLLAGDTGELFF

size: NA
J: TRBJ1-5
length: 18
D: TRBD1
V: TRBV2
DNA: TGTGCCAGCAGTGGGTTTATTTATGGGACAGGGGCTAATCAGCCCCAGCATTTT
CDR3: CASSGFIYGTGANQPQHF

size: NA
J: TRBJ2-7
length: 15
D: TRBD1
V: TRBV7-2
DNA: TGTGCCAGCAGCTTAGAGGGGACAGTTTACTACGAGCAGTACTTC
CDR3: CASSLEGTVYYEQYF

size: few
J: TRBJ1-5
length: 14
D: NA
V: TRBV12-5
DNA: TGTGCTAGCCAAGGACAGAATAGCAATCAGCCCCAGCATTTT
CDR3: CASQGQNSNQPQHF

size: NA
J: TRBJ2-7
length: 15
D: TRBD1
V: TRBV29-1
DNA: TGCAGCGTTGAAGATCTGGACAGGGGGCTCGGCGAGCAGTACTTC
CDR3: CSVEDLDRGLGEQYF

size: NA
J: TRBJ1-5
length: 14
D: NA
V: TRBV3-1/TRBV3-2
DNA: TGTGCCAGCAGCGTAGGACAAAACAATCAGCCCCAGCATTTT
CDR3: CASSVGQNNQPQHF

size: NA
J: TRBJ1-2
length: 12
D: NA
V: TRBV6-1
DNA: TGTGCCAGCAGTGAAACAGGGTTGCGCTACACCTTC
CDR3: CASSETGLRYTF

size: NA
J: TRBJ1-5
length: 16
D: TRBD1
V: TRBV24-1
DNA: TGTGCCACCAGTGCCAACAACAGGGGAGGCAATCAGCCCCAGCATTTT
CDR3: CATSANNRGGNQPQHF

size: NA
J: TRBJ1-2
length: 14
D: TRBD1
V: TRBV7-9
DNA: TGTGCCAGCAGCCCGCGGGACAGACTGTATGGCTACACCTTC
CDR3: CASSPRDRLYGYTF

size: NA
J: TRBJ1-1
length: 14
D: TRBD1
V: TRBV30
DNA: TGTGCCTGGAGTCCGGGACAGTTGAACACTGAAGCTTTCTTT
CDR3: CAWSPGQLNTEAFF

size: NA
J: TRBJ1-2
length: 13
D: NA
V: TRBV12-3/TRBV12-4
DNA: TGTGCCAGCAGTTTAAGTCAGAACTATGGCTACACCTTC
CDR3: CASSLSQNYGYTF

size: NA
J: TRBJ2-3
length: 14
D: NA
V: TRBV11-2
DNA: TGTGCCAGCAGCTTAGTGCACTTCACAGATACGCAGTATTTT
CDR3: CASSLVHFTDTQYF

size: once
J: TRBJ1-2
length: 15
D: NA
V: TRBV5-6
DNA: TGTGCCAGCACCACCTCGGGGGGGCTCCGACTAGGCTACACCTTC
CDR3: CASTTSGGLRLGYTF

size: NA
J: TRBJ1-1
length: 13
D: NA
V: TRBV4-2
DNA: TGTGCCAGCAGCCAAGTATTTTTAACTGAAGCTTTCTTT
CDR3: CASSQVFLTEAFF

size: NA
J: TRBJ2-7
length: 16
D: TRBD2
V: TRBV11-2
DNA: TGTGCCAGCAGCTTAGGTACGCAGCGGGGGAACTACGAGCAGTACTTC
CDR3: CASSLGTQRGNYEQYF

size: NA
J: TRBJ1-2
length: 15
D: TRBD1
V: TRBV4-3
DNA: TGCGCCAGCAACCTCGGGACAGAATGGAACTATGGCTACACCTTC
CDR3: CASNLGTEWNYGYTF

size: NA
J: TRBJ2-3
length: 17
D: TRBD1
V: TRBV5-1
DNA: TGCGCCAGCAGCTTGGTACAGGGGAAATCTAGCACAGATACGCAGTATTTT
CDR3: CASSLVQGKSSTDTQYF

size: NA
J: TRBJ1-5
length: 15
D: TRBD1
V: TRBV28
DNA: TGTGCCAGCGCCCTTAGGACAGGGGAATTCCAGCCCCAGCATTTT
CDR3: CASALRTGEFQPQHF

size: NA
J: TRBJ1-5
length: 14
D: TRBD1
V: TRBV27
DNA: TGTGCCAGCAGCCCGGACAGGGGGAATCAGCCCCAGCATTTT
CDR3: CASSPDRGNQPQHF

size: NA
J: TRBJ2-7
length: 13
D: NA
V: TRBV18
DNA: TGTGCCAGCTCAATAACAGACTCCTACGAGCAGTACTTC
CDR3: CASSITDSYEQYF

size: NA
J: TRBJ1-1
length: 13
D: NA
V: TRBV29-1
DNA: TGCAGCGTTCAGGGTTTGGGGAACACTGAAGCTTTCTTT
CDR3: CSVQGLGNTEAFF

size: NA
J: TRBJ1-5
length: 14
D: TRBD1
V: TRBV2
DNA: TGTGCCAGCAGTGGACAGGGGGCATACCAGCCCCAGCATTTT
CDR3: CASSGQGAYQPQHF

size: NA
J: TRBJ2-4
length: 12
D: TRBD1
V: TRBV10-3
DNA: TGTGCCAGCCGACAGGGGGGAAACATTCAGTACTTC
CDR3: CASRQGGNIQYF